A single sample gave rise to the 15 T cell receptor beta chains below, sequenced in a study of T cells in localized non-small cell lung cancer. The protocol was immunoSEQ multiplex PCR, while the TCRdb copy is restricted to in-frame clones and leaves out a portion. The data show 48,000 or so clones, 86% seen once. The sequencing here drew on peripheral blood, taken before any cancer treatment. These receptors were collected from a male donor older than 55 with stage III squamous cell lung carcinoma.

The rearrangement uses TRBV27 and TRBJ2-7, with D possibly matching TRBD2 (7 bases). The CDR3 has 14 amino acids. Germline V gene lookup returns CDR1 MNHEY and CDR2 SMNVEV (reference sequence). Trimming left V 5 bases short and J 3 bases short, with 14 bases between. The chain's CDR3 is CASSLRGALYEQYF. CDR3 nucleotides: TGTGCCAGCAGTCTCCGGGGGGCGCTCTACGAGCAGTACTTC.

This chain connects TRBV5-6 to TRBJ1-3; TRBD1 agrees at 7 bases. V lost 9 bases and J lost 2; bases outside the gene matches: 5. This CDR3 has 13 residues. In germline, CDR1 is SGHDT, CDR2 YYEEEE. The CDR3 DNA sequence: TGTGCCACCGGACAGGCCCCTGGAAACACCATATATTTT. It is translated as CATGQAPGNTIYF. The entire variable domain, with the rest obtained from reference TRBV5-6 and TRBJ1-3, is as follows: DAGVTQSPTHLIKTRGQQVTLRCSPKSGHDTVSWYQQALGQGPQFIFQYYEEEERQRGNFPDRFSGHQFPNYSSELNVNALLLGDSALYLCATGQAPGNTIYFGEGSWLTVV.

J is TRBJ2-3 and V is TRBV4-2; TRBD2 matches 9 bases. CDR1 and CDR2 (germline): LGHNA, YNFKEQ. The CDR3 is 17 residues long. V lost 0 bases, J lost 3 bases, and 7 bases stayed unmatched. The chain's CDR3 is CASSQDPAGGLTDTQYF. As DNA, the CDR3 is TGTGCCAGCAGCCAAGATCCGGCGGGGGGGCTGACAGATACGCAGTATTTT.

The CDR3 DNA follows: TGCGCCAGCAGCCAAGTTGACAGGGACACCGGGGAGCTGTTTTTT. This translates into CASSQVDRDTGELFF. The genes are TRBV4-1 and TRBJ2-2; 7 bases line up with TRBD1. The CDR3 is 15 amino acids. Germline CDR1 MGHRA, CDR2 YSYEKL. Trimming at V came to 1 base and at J to 3 bases, leaving 2 bases not matched to a gene.

This clone was picked up one time. The chain recombines TRBV21-1 with TRBJ2-7; the table's D gene call, TRBD1, was not cross checked with the DNA. TRBV21-1 is a known pseudogene. The CDR3 length is 16 residues. CDR3 loop: CASSKSLQGTSQEQYF. The CDR3 DNA sequence: TGTGCCAGCAGCAAGTCTCTTCAGGGAACCTCGCAGGAGCAGTACTTC.

The genes are TRBV6-5 and TRBJ1-2; 8 positions match TRBD1. Germline trimming cut 2 bases from V and 7 bases from J; bases unmatched to any gene: 6. The CDR3 totals 14 residues. Germline CDR1 MNHEY, CDR2 SVGAGI. CDR3 residues: CASSYVGQGGGYTF. The CDR3 nucleotides read TGTGCCAGCAGTTACGTCGGACAGGGAGGTGGCTACACCTTC.

The V gene is TRBV18, the J gene TRBJ1-2, with D possibly matching TRBD1 (5 bases). Germline loops: CDR1 KGHSH, CDR2 LQKENI. The CDR3 loop spans 15 amino acids. The ends were cut back, 0 bases at V and 8 bases at J, with 16 bases in the middle. As DNA, the CDR3 is TGTGCCAGCTCACCACCGACCGCCGCCGAGGGGGGCTACACCTTC. Its translation is CASSPPTAAEGGYTF.

The rearrangement joins TRBV4-2 to TRBJ2-1; no clear D. The V end was cut by 4 bases, the J end by 1 base, with 14 bases between. The germline CDR1 and CDR2 sequences are LGHNA and YNFKEQ. The CDR3 has 16 amino acids. The CDR3 sequence is CASSLASIGSYNEQFF. DNA for the CDR3: TGTGCCAGCAGCCTCGCATCAATCGGGTCCTACAATGAGCAGTTCTTC.

This clone was recorded once. The chain couples TRBV28 to TRBJ1-5; 7 positions agree with TRBD1. This CDR3 is 14 amino acids long. Germline CDR1 reads MDHEN; CDR2 reads SYDVKM. Germline trimming cut 7 bases from V and 4 bases from J; bases unmatched to any gene: 7. The CDR3 coding sequence is TGTGCCAGCAAGGGGGCGCAGTGGAATCAGCCCCAGCATTTT. Translated, it gives CASKGAQWNQPQHF.

This chain uses TRBV28 with TRBJ2-7, with 9 nucleotides matching TRBD1. The CDR3 runs 15 residues. Germline CDR1 MDHEN, CDR2 SYDVKM. J lost 2 bases, V lost 6 bases, and 8 bases had no gene match. The CDR3 sequence is CASRRAGQGAYEQYF. CDR3 nucleotide sequence: TGTGCCAGCAGAAGGGCGGGACAGGGAGCCTACGAGCAGTACTTC.

V gene TRBV6-1 combines with J gene TRBJ2-1; TRBD2 matches 12 bases. V lost 1 base and J lost 2; bases outside the gene matches: 0. CDR1 and CDR2 (germline): MNHNS, SASEGT. The CDR3 length is 16 residues. The CDR3 DNA is TGTGCCAGCAGTGAAGGGACTAGCGGGGCCTACAATGAGCAGTTCTTC. Its translation: CASSEGTSGAYNEQFF.

The V gene is TRBV6-5, the J gene TRBJ2-7; TRBD2 aligns across 7 bases. The V segment lost 6 bases and the J segment 0 bases; nucleotides outside the gene matches: 5. From germline, CDR1 is MNHEY and CDR2 SVGAGI. The CDR3 is 14 residues long. The CDR3 coding sequence is TGTGCCAGCAGCCAGAGCGGGACCTCCTACGAGCAGTACTTC. It codes for CASSQSGTSYEQYF.

The chain joins TRBV7-2 to TRBJ1-6; unclear D gene. CDR1 SGHTA and CDR2 FQGNSA come from the germline V gene. Trimming shortened V by 2 bases and J by 7 bases, and 9 bases separated the two germline ends. The CDR3 has 14 residues. The CDR3 region is CASSLQADNSPLHF. In DNA, the CDR3 is TGTGCCAGCAGCTTACAGGCGGACAATTCACCCCTCCACTTT. Filled out from reference TRBV7-2 and TRBJ1-6, the complete variable domain reads GAGVSQSPSNKVTEKGKDVELRCDPISGHTALYWYRQSLGQGLEFLIYFQGNSAPDKSGLPSDRFSAERTGGSVSTLTIQRTQQEDSAVYLCASSLQADNSPLHFGNGTRLTVT.

The chain employs TRBV7-3 and TRBJ2-1; no firm D call. V dropped 5 bases and J dropped 8 bases, with 10 bases sitting between them. Germline V gene lookup returns CDR1 SGHTA and CDR2 FQGTGA. The CDR3 sequence is 12 residues long. DNA for the CDR3: TGTGCCAGCAGCCTTCGTAGGGATGAGCAGTTCTTC. This sequence encodes CASSLRRDEQFF. The entire variable domain, with the rest obtained from reference TRBV7-3 and TRBJ2-1, is as follows: GAGVSQTPSNKVTEKGKYVELRCDPISGHTALYWYRQSLGQGPEFLIYFQGTGAADDSGLPNDRFFAVRPEGSVSTLKIQRTERGDSAVYLCASSLRRDEQFFGPGTRLTVL.

This chain links TRBV28 with TRBJ1-1; no reliable D call. Per germline, CDR1 MDHEN and CDR2 SYDVKM. V shed 2 bases and J shed 3 bases, with 7 bases lying between them. The CDR3 is made up of 13 amino acids. The DNA of the CDR3 is TGTGCCAGCAGTTTACCCGGGCACACTGAAGCTTTCTTT. Residues: CASSLPGHTEAFF.